This T cell receptor beta chain was identified during a study of PD-L1 blockade in urothelial cancer listed by TCRdb under 2017. Some background on the complete study: Every patient began therapy around 2014 and was given atezolizumab 1,200 mg intravenously every 3 weeks. An ECOG performance status of 0 or 1 was recorded for the patients, and 0 to 3 prior chemotherapy regimens had been received by the patients. About nine tenths of the roughly 29 patients were identified as males with urothelial cancer of bladder origin, and a prior smoking history was reported by 18 of 29 patients. Whole exome sequencing and RNA sequencing of pretreatment tumors were performed alongside TCR sequencing in the same patients. An exploratory multi-omic analysis was conducted of the somatic, immune and clinical correlates of response to PD-L1 blockade with atezolizumab in urothelial cancer. Around 30 patients had pretreatment blood TCR-seq, roughly 25 had at least one posttreatment blood collection, and roughly 25 had tumor TCR-seq. Pretreatment tumor samples and matched peripheral blood, collected serially before and after atezolizumab treatment, underwent TCR sequencing. Durable clinical benefit was achieved by nine patients but not by the remaining 20. Blood samples were analyzed 3 weeks after the start of treatment (second dose) and 6 weeks after the start of treatment. A median of around 150,000 T cells and some 84,000 unique TCRs was obtained from blood samples, and a median clonality of roughly 0.08 was observed. Durable clinical benefit was defined as progression-free survival longer than 6 months, and TCR features were also tested against progression-free and overall survival. Results the study describes overall, beyond this receptor: Because the sample size was small (n ≈ 30) and many of the analyses were exploratory, the results are meant to be hypothesis-generating. Among patients with durable benefit, tumor-associated TCR clones showed greater expansion in peripheral blood 3 weeks after treatment started (n ≈ 20, p = 0.022). Improved progression-free and overall survival was associated with having pretreatment peripheral blood TCR clonality below the median.

Note on this clone: No antigen is known for it. Qualities for individual bases were not recorded, and no much larger clone is one base off.

Each PCR received spiked-in synthetic TCR analog templates so that absolute template abundance could be estimated from read counts. The immunoSEQ assay was used to amplify TCRbeta CDR3 regions from genomic DNA with bias-controlled V and J gene primers. Rearranged TCRbeta segments were sequenced at approximately 20X coverage. In the original analysis: Sequencing errors were corrected by clustering, and CDR3s were annotated against IMGT so that V, D and J genes could be assigned. Downstream analyses used only productive TCRbeta rearrangements and left out out-of-frame or stop-codon sequences. Clonality was calculated as one minus the Shannon entropy normalized by the log of the number of unique productive sequences. Fisher's exact test with Benjamini-Hochberg correction, at a threshold of adjusted p below 0.01, was used to find clones that differed between time points or between blood and tumor. TCRdb limited this immuneACCESS table to in-frame rearrangements with V and J called. A share of clones is missing; checked studies link under half to unresolved V genes, and the rest is unexplained. V, J and clone size are taken as reported in that table, and D and trimming were inferred from the DNA itself. The sample contains about 50,000 clones, 85% to 90% of them found a single time. The biggest ten clones account for approximately 21% of the sample.

The sample's time point label, decoded: pretreatment peripheral blood. A cohort of some 29 patients with locally advanced or metastatic urothelial carcinoma, treated at Memorial Sloan Kettering on a trial protocol, was included. Peripheral blood mononuclear cells were collected pretreatment and during treatment, with between 1 and 8 total time points per patient. The Qiagen DNeasy Blood extraction kit was used to purify genomic DNA from total PBMCs and tumor samples. PBMCs were collected pretreatment and during treatment and were isolated and stored as previously described. The germline V gene (reference sequence) yields MNHEY for CDR1 and SMNVEV for CDR2. The CDR3 starts with the cysteine, ends with the phenylalanine, and has 14 residues. CDR3 DNA is the only sequence kept; it has 42 bases, read in frame from the first base. V ends up 5 bases short and J 10 bases short, with an unmatched junction base count of 6.

Rearrangement joined TRBV27 to TRBJ1-6, with 9 bases matching TRBD1. The clonotype comes from a man between 60 and 75 years old with urothelial cancer. Sequenced here: PBMCs, sampled around atezolizumab (anti-PD-L1) treatment. The bases are TGTGCCAGCAGTCTGGACAGGGGAGGCTCACCCCTCCACTTT. It translates as CASSLDRGGSPLHF.